Below are 24 T cell receptor beta chains sequenced from a single sample in a study of OX40 agonist ivuxolimab in advanced cancers. Clones were read by immunoSEQ multiplex PCR, and TCRdb kept only the in-frame ones, dropping some. Among around 82,000 clones listed, approximately 91% were seen once. This sample comprised CD4+ or CD8+ T cells sorted from blood, obtained in a trial of the OX40 agonist ivuxolimab. Every receptor here comes from an adult with an advanced solid tumor such as melanoma, head and neck, liver or kidney cancer.

V is TRBV30 and J is TRBJ1-5, with a possible D match to TRBD1 (6 bases). This CDR3 region has 19 residues. Trimming removed 3 bases at V and 1 base at J, with 25 bases between. Germline V gives CDR1 GTSNPN, CDR2 SVGIG (reference sequence). CDR3 protein: CAWSASTDRRYGSNQPQHF. The CDR3 region has the DNA TGTGCCTGGAGCGCTTCTACGGACAGAAGATATGGGAGCAATCAGCCCCAGCATTTT.

This clone occurred once. CDR3 residues: CASSVGDPGHIQYF. The DNA of the CDR3 is TGTGCCAGCAGCGTAGGGGACCCGGGACACATTCAGTACTTC. The V call is TRBV9, the J call TRBJ2-4; D is perhaps TRBD1 or TRBD2 (5 bases each). Trimming left V 0 bases short and J 8 bases short, with 12 bases between. The CDR3 has 14 amino acids. Germline assignment: CDR1 SGDLS and CDR2 YYNGEE. The variable domain in full, with the rest retrieved from reference TRBV9 and TRBJ2-4, is DSGVTQTPKHLITATGQRVTLRCSPRSGDLSVYWYQQSLDQGLQFLIQYYNGEERAKGNILERFSAQQFPDLHSELNLSSLELGDSALYFCASSVGDPGHIQYFGAGTRLSVL.

The chain combines TRBV28 with TRBJ2-7; a possible D gene is TRBD2 (6 bases). Looked up from germline, CDR1 is MDHEN and CDR2 is SYDVKM. V dropped 7 bases and J dropped 2 bases, with 21 bases sitting between them. The CDR3 is 16 amino acids. CDR3 in DNA: TGTGCCAGCACCGCCGTGGAGGGGACGATTACCTACGAGCAGTACTTC. It is translated as CASTAVEGTITYEQYF.

J is TRBJ2-6 and V is TRBV29-1; D is possibly TRBD2 (5 bases). Germline V gene sequence: CDR1 SQVTM, CDR2 ANQGSEA. V was shortened by 1 base and J by 1 base, with 11 bases between the two germline ends. The CDR3 length is 16 residues. Written as DNA, the CDR3 is TGCAGCGTTGAAGGCCGAGGAGGATCTGGGGCCAACGTCCTGACTTTC. The encoded protein is CSVEGRGGSGANVLTF.

The CDR3 here is CASRPSSYNEQFF. The DNA of the CDR3 is TGTGCCAGTAGACCGAGCTCCTACAATGAGCAGTTCTTC. The chain recombines TRBV25-1 with TRBJ2-1, with D uncertain. The CDR3 consists of 13 residues. Trimming stripped 9 bases from V and 0 bases from J, with 9 bases between. Germline assignment: CDR1 MGHDK and CDR2 SYGVNS.

This chain connects TRBV7-9 to TRBJ1-2, with D uncertain. V was pared by 5 bases and J by 7 bases, with 11 bases between. This CDR3 is 12 amino acids long. Germline CDR1 reads SEHNR; CDR2 reads FQNEAQ (reference sequence). The CDR3 is CASSGEDPGYTF. CDR3 nucleotide sequence: TGTGCCAGCAGCGGAGAGGACCCTGGCTACACCTTC.

The V and J genes are TRBV5-6 and TRBJ2-7; D remains ambiguous. This CDR3 is 12 amino acids long. CDR1 and CDR2 from the germline V gene are SGHDT and YYEEEE. V lost 0 bases and J lost 4, with 5 bases in between. CDR3 region: CASSLEVYEQYF. CDR3 nucleotide sequence: TGTGCCAGCAGCTTGGAGGTATACGAGCAGTACTTC.

This clone was observed a single time. The rearrangement joins TRBV15 to TRBJ2-3; D gene uncertain. The germline V gene has CDR1 LNHNV and CDR2 YYDKDF (reference sequence). Trimming pared 0 bases from V and 5 bases from J, leaving 3 bases between. CDR3 length: 12 residues. CDR3 loop: CATSRDLDTQYF. The CDR3 DNA follows: TGTGCCACCAGCAGAGACCTAGATACGCAGTATTTT.

The chain joins TRBV7-2 to TRBJ2-3; D may match TRBD1 or TRBD2 (6 bases each). The CDR3 is 15 amino acids. In germline, CDR1 is SGHTA, CDR2 FQGNSA. V lost 1 base and J lost 2, with 10 bases in between. As DNA, the CDR3 is TGTGCCAGCAGCTTAGTGGAGGGACACACAGATACGCAGTATTTT. This gives the protein CASSLVEGHTDTQYF.

This chain links TRBV12-5 with TRBJ1-1; TRBD1 matches 7 bases. The CDR3 covers 13 residues. Unmatched junction bases numbered 6, after V lost 5 bases and J lost 6 bases. CDR1 and CDR2 (germline): LGHNT, FRNRAP. The CDR3 DNA reads as TGTGCTAGTGGTGCAGTAGGGGGCTCTGAAGCTTTCTTT. This translates into CASGAVGGSEAFF.

The chain couples TRBV2 to TRBJ2-7; TRBD2 aligns across 12 bases. The germline V gene has CDR1 SNHLY and CDR2 FYNNEI. With V trimmed by 7 bases and J by 6 bases, 13 bases remained unmatched. The CDR3 loop spans 16 amino acids. Here the CDR3 reads CASTDFLASGRGEQYF. The CDR3 bases are TGTGCCAGCACGGACTTCTTGGCTAGCGGGAGGGGCGAGCAGTACTTC. The full variable domain, with the rest looked up from reference TRBV2 and TRBJ2-7, is EPEVTQTPSHQVTQMGQEVILRCVPISNHLYFYWYRQILGQKVEFLVSFYNNEISEKSEIFDDQFSVERPDGSNFTLKIRSTKLEDSAMYFCASTDFLASGRGEQYFGPGTRLTVT.

The rearrangement links TRBV27 to TRBJ1-2; tentative D call: TRBD1 (6 bases). Germline V gives CDR1 MNHEY, CDR2 SMNVEV (reference sequence). The CDR3 is 15 residues long. Deletions cut 0 bases from V and 3 bases from J, with 11 bases between. CDR3 sequence reads: CASSLSRQDHYGYTF. CDR3 DNA: TGTGCCAGCAGTTTATCCCGACAGGACCACTATGGCTACACCTTC.

This chain joins TRBV18 and TRBJ2-7, with a possible D match to TRBD1 (6 bases). This CDR3 region has 14 residues. V lost 8 bases and J lost 0, with 14 bases in between. CDR1 KGHSH and CDR2 LQKENI come from the germline V gene. The CDR3 here is CASADRRSSYEQYF. CDR3 in DNA: TGTGCCAGCGCCGACAGGAGAAGCTCCTACGAGCAGTACTTC. Supplemented by reference TRBV18 and TRBJ2-7, the full variable domain reads NAGVMQNPRHLVRRRGQEARLRCSPMKGHSHVYWYRQLPEEGLKFMVYLQKENIIDESGMPKERFSAEFPKEGPSILRIQQVVRGDSAAYFCASADRRSSYEQYFGPGTRLTVT.

This clone was observed once. The chain carries TRBV7-9 and TRBJ2-3; unclear D gene. V dropped 8 bases and J dropped 2 bases, with 11 bases sitting between them. The CDR3 totals 13 residues. The germline gives CDR1 SEHNR, CDR2 FQNEAQ (reference sequence). The CDR3 loop reads CASHSAITDTQYF. The CDR3 region has the DNA TGTGCCAGCCACAGCGCAATCACAGATACGCAGTATTTT. Complete variable domain (other parts from reference TRBV7-9 and TRBJ2-3): DTGVSQNPRHKITKRGQNVTFRCDPISEHNRLYWYRQTLGQGPEFLTYFQNEAQLEKSRLLSDRFSAERPKGSFSTLEIQRTEQGDSAMYLCASHSAITDTQYFGPGTRLTVL.

The V and J genes are TRBV19 and TRBJ1-3; D is unclear. The V gene lost 8 bases and the J gene lost 0 bases, with 17 bases spanning the gap. There are 16 residues in the CDR3. Germline CDR1 reads LNHDA; CDR2 reads SQIVND (reference sequence). CDR3 in DNA: TGTGCCAGTGGTTTGGACCCCGATTACTCTGGAAACACCATATATTTT. Amino acid sequence: CASGLDPDYSGNTIYF. The whole variable domain, remainder taken from reference TRBV19 and TRBJ1-3, is DGGITQSPKYLFRKEGQNVTLSCEQNLNHDAMYWYRQDPGQGLRLIYYSQIVNDFQKGDIAEGYSVSREKKESFPLTVTSAQKNPTAFYLCASGLDPDYSGNTIYFGEGSWLTVV.

The chain joins TRBV7-9 to TRBJ2-3, with 7 bases matching TRBD2. V gave up 2 bases and J gave up 3 bases; unmatched junction bases: 11. The CDR3 is 17 residues long. CDR1 SEHNR and CDR2 FQNEAQ come from the germline V gene (reference sequence). Written as DNA, the CDR3 is TGTGCCAGCAGCTTATCCAGTGGCGGGAGTATGACAGATACGCAGTATTTT. Its protein product is CASSLSSGGSMTDTQYF.

The chain links TRBV11-3 to TRBJ2-4, with 11 bases fitting TRBD2. The CDR3 totals 17 residues. CDR1 SGHNT and CDR2 YENEEA come from the germline V gene. V lost 5 bases and J lost 0; bases outside the gene matches: 6. CDR3 bases: TGTGCCAGCAGCCCCAGACTAGCGGGGCTAGCCAAAAACATTCAGTACTTC. Translated: CASSPRLAGLAKNIQYF. The variable domain in full, with the rest retrieved from reference TRBV11-3 and TRBJ2-4, is EAGVVQSPRYKIIEKKQPVAFWCNPISGHNTLYWYLQNLGQGPELLIRYENEEAVDDSQLPKDRFSAERLKGVDSTLKIQPAELGDSAVYLCASSPRLAGLAKNIQYFGAGTRLSVL.

This clone was seen a single time. The chain couples TRBV28 to TRBJ2-1, with 13 nucleotides matching TRBD2. The V and J ends lost 6 bases and 5 bases, in that order; junction bases with no gene match: 7. Germline V gives CDR1 MDHEN, CDR2 SYDVKM. The CDR3 has 16 amino acids. The CDR3 sequence is CASSEGLAGAHNEQFF. In DNA form, the CDR3 reads TGTGCCAGCAGCGAAGGACTAGCGGGAGCCCACAATGAGCAGTTCTTC.

V and J are TRBV19 and TRBJ1-5; no clear D. From germline, CDR1 is LNHDA and CDR2 SQIVND (reference sequence). V gave up 6 bases and J gave up 5 bases, with 14 bases separating them. The CDR3 spans 14 residues. The CDR3 DNA sequence: TGTGCCAGTAGGAGCCGAGGAGGATATCAGCCCCAGCATTTT. Amino acids: CASRSRGGYQPQHF. Full variable domain (missing parts from reference TRBV19 and TRBJ1-5): DGGITQSPKYLFRKEGQNVTLSCEQNLNHDAMYWYRQDPGQGLRLIYYSQIVNDFQKGDIAEGYSVSREKKESFPLTVTSAQKNPTAFYLCASRSRGGYQPQHFGDGTRLSIL.

A remark on this clone: Other DNA sequences within the sample encode an identical CDR3. The V and J genes are TRBV11-3 and TRBJ2-5, with D hard to call. The V end lost 5 bases, the J end lost 5 bases, and 6 bases lay between the germline ends. There are 11 residues in the CDR3. Looked up from germline, CDR1 is SGHNT and CDR2 is YENEEA. CDR3 amino acids: CASSLGETQYF. CDR3 DNA sequence: TGTGCCAGCAGCCTAGGGGAGACCCAGTACTTC.

V gene TRBV5-1 combines with J gene TRBJ2-1, with 12 bases identical to TRBD2. CDR3 size: 16 residues. V dropped 4 bases and J dropped 4; count of bases not matched to a gene: 6. Germline assignment: CDR1 SGHRS and CDR2 YFSETQ. Here the CDR3 reads CASSTGLAGPYNEQFF. DNA for the CDR3: TGCGCCAGCAGCACCGGACTAGCGGGACCTTACAATGAGCAGTTCTTC.

The chain has TRBV5-1 and TRBJ2-2, with 9 bases matching TRBD2. The germline V gene encodes CDR1 SGHRS and CDR2 YFSETQ. The CDR3 runs 15 residues. J gave up 3 bases and V 7 bases, and 7 bases lay outside the gene matches. The CDR3 nucleotides read TGCGCCAGCGAGAGGCTAGCGGGGCACACCGGGGAGCTGTTTTTT. Its translation is CASERLAGHTGELFF.

The chain recombines TRBV29-1 with TRBJ2-1; possible D gene TRBD2, 6 bases. Trimming left V 1 base short and J 7 bases short, with 11 bases between. The CDR3 consists of 13 residues. Germline CDR1 and CDR2: SQVTM and ANQGSEA. This CDR3 is CSVEGSAGNEQFF. In DNA form, the CDR3 reads TGCAGCGTTGAAGGAAGTGCGGGGAATGAGCAGTTCTTC.

The V and J genes are TRBV14 and TRBJ2-5; 9 bases match TRBD2. The CDR3 totals 15 residues. J lost 1 base, V lost 1 base, and 1 base had no gene match. Per the germline V gene, CDR1 is SGHDN and CDR2 is FVKESK. The CDR3 DNA sequence: TGTGCCAGCAGCCAAGGCGGGAGGGGCCAAGAGACCCAGTACTTC. Amino acid sequence: CASSQGGRGQETQYF.